Shown below are 14 T cell receptor beta chains from a single sample sequenced in a study of OX40 agonist ivuxolimab in advanced cancers. Only in-frame clones appear in the TCRdb table, and some are missing; sequencing was by immunoSEQ multiplex PCR. The sample holds approximately 17,000 clones, 75% to 95% seen once. The source material was CD4+ or CD8+ T cells sorted from blood, sampled in a trial of the OX40 agonist ivuxolimab. The receptor set was obtained from an adult with an advanced solid tumor such as melanoma, head and neck, liver or kidney cancer.

This chain connects TRBV5-4 to TRBJ2-7; D is unresolved. Germline V gene lookup returns CDR1 SGHNT and CDR2 YYREEE (reference sequence). V was pared by 4 bases and J by 5 bases, with 10 bases between. The CDR3 spans 12 residues. The CDR3 nucleotides read TGTGCCAGCAGCGCGGACCGAGACGAGCAGTACTTC. Its protein is CASSADRDEQYF.

J is TRBJ1-5 and V is TRBV5-8; D is possibly TRBD1 (6 bases). The germline V gene encodes CDR1 SGHTS and CDR2 YDEGEE. CDR3 size: 14 residues. V lost 6 bases to trimming and J lost 3 bases, with 13 bases between them. In DNA, the CDR3 is TGTGCCAGCAAACACAGGGAGGACAATCAGCCCCAGCATTTT. The encoded protein is CASKHREDNQPQHF.

V is TRBV19 and J is TRBJ2-1; D gene ambiguous. V lost 4 bases and J lost 10, with 17 bases in between. The CDR3 extends over 14 amino acids. Germline V gene data show CDR1 as LNHDA and CDR2 as SQIVND (reference sequence). CDR3 DNA: TGTGCCAGTAGTAATGTGGGATCCTCCCAGGAGCAGTTCTTC. Protein product: CASSNVGSSQEQFF.

The genes are TRBV29-1 and TRBJ2-1; no reliable D call. The CDR3 runs 15 residues. Germline CDR1 is SQVTM and CDR2 is ANQGSEA. V was clipped by 4 bases and J by 3 bases, with 16 bases between them. The CDR3 DNA is TGCAGCGTTGGGGAACTTGGTAGTGGCTACAATGAGCAGTTCTTC. This codes for CSVGELGSGYNEQFF.

The chain links TRBV5-1 to TRBJ1-1, with 10 bases lining up with TRBD1. The CDR3 runs 17 residues. Germline V gene lookup returns CDR1 SGHRS and CDR2 YFSETQ. J was trimmed by 5 bases and V by 4 bases; bases with no gene match: 14. The CDR3 nucleotides are TGCGCCAGCAGCGCCCGGACAGGGGGGATGGTCGGGACTGAAGCTTTCTTT. Its translation is CASSARTGGMVGTEAFF.

The rearrangement links TRBV2 to TRBJ1-4; D is unclear. Germline V CDR1 and CDR2: SNHLY, FYNNEI. This CDR3 contains 16 residues. The V gene lost 7 bases and the J gene lost 6 bases, with 21 bases spanning the gap. CDR3 sequence (DNA): TGTGCCAGCATCCAGGAGTATTGGAGGCGAGATGAAAAACTGTTTTTT. This encodes CASIQEYWRRDEKLFF.

The chain couples TRBV13 to TRBJ2-3, with 7 positions matching TRBD1. The length of the CDR3 is 16 residues. V dropped 4 bases and J dropped 4; count of bases not matched to a gene: 11. Looked up from germline, CDR1 is PRHDT and CDR2 is FYEKMQ (reference sequence). CDR3: CASSSGGYRGADTQYF. The DNA for the CDR3 is TGTGCCAGCAGCTCCGGAGGATACAGGGGCGCAGATACGCAGTATTTT.

The rearrangement links TRBV4-3 to TRBJ1-4, with 7 bases matching TRBD1. V was pared by 4 bases and J by 0 bases, with 5 bases of the junction left unmatched. The V gene's germline CDR1 is LGHNA and CDR2 YSLEER. The CDR3 is 16 residues long. The CDR3 DNA follows: TGCGCCAGCAGCCCCGACAGGGTCCCAACTAATGAAAAACTGTTTTTT. Its protein product is CASSPDRVPTNEKLFF.

The rearrangement links TRBV19 to TRBJ2-2, with 10 bases aligning to TRBD1. Germline CDR1 and CDR2: LNHDA and SQIVND (reference sequence). The CDR3 extends over 16 amino acids. V lost 5 bases to trimming and J lost 3 bases; unmatched junction nucleotides: 6. CDR3 loop: CASSQGQGRYTGELFF. DNA for the CDR3: TGTGCCAGTAGTCAGGGACAGGGGAGGTACACCGGGGAGCTGTTTTTT.

The chain links TRBV19 to TRBJ2-1; either TRBD1 or TRBD2 may fit D (7 bases each). V shed 7 bases and J shed 4 bases, with 14 bases lying between them. This CDR3 is 14 amino acids long. The germline gives CDR1 LNHDA, CDR2 SQIVND (reference sequence). The CDR3 DNA is TGTGCCAGTATAGGGGGGGGACAGTACAATGAGCAGTTCTTC. It encodes CASIGGGQYNEQFF.

CDR3 sequence (DNA): TGCAGCGGTGCTTCGGCATCCTACGAGCAGTACTTC. Its translation is CSGASASYEQYF. The chain uses TRBV29-1 and TRBJ2-7; no firm D call. The CDR3 is made up of 12 amino acids. V gave up 7 bases and J gave up 1 base, with 11 bases separating them. Germline-derived CDR1 and CDR2 are SQVTM and ANQGSEA.

The V call is TRBV27, the J call TRBJ1-5, with unresolved D. Germline CDR1 is MNHEY and CDR2 is SMNVEV (reference sequence). V lost 3 bases and J 4 bases, leaving 13 bases between the germline ends. The CDR3 totals 15 residues. CDR3 in DNA: TGTGCCAGCAGTTTTGAATCTGGGGTGAATCAGCCCCAGCATTTT. Residues: CASSFESGVNQPQHF.

The chain uses TRBV10-2 and TRBJ2-3; 13 bases align to TRBD2. The length of the CDR3 is 16 residues. Germline CDR1 is WSHSY and CDR2 is SAAADI. Trimming cost V 2 bases and J 7 bases; bases outside gene matches: 6. CDR3 sequence: CASSELGTSGIYTQYF. For the CDR3, the DNA is TGCGCCAGCAGTGAGCTCGGGACTAGCGGGATTTATACGCAGTATTTT.

This chain joins TRBV7-2 and TRBJ2-3; TRBD2 matches at 7 bases. The germline CDR1 and CDR2 sequences are SGHTA and FQGNSA. The J segment lost 3 bases and the V segment lost 2 bases, leaving 5 bases of the junction unmatched. The CDR3 extends over 15 amino acids. The CDR3 DNA sequence: TGTGCCAGCAGCTTACGGGAGGCGGGAACAGATACGCAGTATTTT. This sequence encodes CASSLREAGTDTQYF.